This T cell receptor beta chain is from a study of blood T cells in healthy people across ages. On this clonotype itself: As yet, its antigen is unknown.

PCR was performed a second time for roughly 7 to 12 cycles using a sample-barcoded 5' primer and a J-beta primer mix. Each cDNA molecule carried a tag from a template-switch adaptor that contained 12 random nucleotides. TCRdb re-called the 5' RACE reads through MiXCR, storing one row per CDR3 protein. Of over a million distinct CDR3 sequences in the sample, 40% to 50% were seen once. The CDR3 runs to 16 residues. V was clipped by 0 bases and J by 3 bases, with 14 bases between them. The germline V gene encodes CDR1 MNHNY and CDR2 SVGAGI (reference sequence). The study recruited healthy Caucasian donors from Russia who were aged about 6 to 90. Overall study findings and caveats: TCR beta diversity was tightly associated with the proportion of naive T cells. Higher diversity and more naive CD4+ cells were features of long-lived donors, compared to aged donors.

This sequence originates from a woman aged 18-29 years in good health. The chain combines TRBV6-6 with TRBJ2-5, with D possibly being TRBD1 (6 bases). The sequencing sample was made of blood. The CDR3 DNA sequence: TGTGCCAGCAGTTACTCCCCCTTAGCAGGGGAAGAGACCCAGTACTTC. The encoded protein is CASSYSPLAGEETQYF.